Each of the 23 T cell receptor beta chains below was sequenced from the same sample in a study of T cells in Graves' hyperthyroidism and ophthalmopathy. Regions amplified from RNA transcripts were the TCR beta CDR3 regions. The HTBI primer set was used in a first-round RT-PCR of the TCR CDR3. A single record per CDR3 protein comes from TCRdb applying MiXCR to the multiplex PCR reads. The sample holds under 450,000 distinct CDR3 sequences, 17% seen once. Material: blood. The receptors were gathered from a woman in her twenties or thirties with Graves' hyperthyroidism that later progressed to Graves' ophthalmopathy.

The chain combines TRBV27 with TRBJ2-1, with 8 bases matching TRBD2. CDR1 is MNHEY, CDR2 SMNVEV, per germline (reference sequence). J lost 0 bases, V lost 5 bases, and 6 bases had no gene match. The CDR3 has 16 amino acids. CDR3 sequence: CASSPLSGSSYNEQFF. CDR3 coding DNA: TGTGCCAGCAGTCCATTAAGCGGGAGCTCCTACAATGAGCAGTTCTTC.

This clonotype was picked up many times. This chain joins TRBV19 and TRBJ1-1; TRBD1 agrees at 8 bases. The germline V gene encodes CDR1 LNHDA and CDR2 SQIVND (reference sequence). Trimming at V came to 6 bases and at J to 5 bases, leaving 5 bases not matched to a gene. The CDR3 consists of 13 residues. The CDR3 region has the DNA TGTGCCAGTAGCGACAGGGGAGGAACTGAAGCTTTCTTT. Encoded protein: CASSDRGGTEAFF.

This clonotype has just a few counts. This chain links TRBV12-3 or TRBV12-4 with TRBJ1-1, with D uncertain. Between the trimmed V and J ends, which lost 1 base and 4 bases, there was a span of 10 bases. This CDR3 contains 14 residues. CDR3 residues: CASSLVFESTEAFF. The CDR3 nucleotides read TGTGCCAGCAGTTTAGTTTTCGAGAGCACTGAAGCTTTCTTT.

This clonotype was counted ten times or more. The chain carries TRBV12-3 or TRBV12-4 and TRBJ2-4; no clear D. The V end lost 5 bases, the J end lost 1 base, and 9 bases lay between the germline ends. The CDR3 contains 14 residues. The CDR3 loop reads CASSPSWAKNIQYF. CDR3 nucleotides: TGTGCCAGCAGTCCGTCGTGGGCCAAAAACATTCAGTACTTC.

There are a few counts of this clonotype. V gene TRBV9 combines with J gene TRBJ1-1; possible D gene TRBD1, 6 bases. V lost 5 bases and J lost 4, with 24 bases in between. Germline assignment: CDR1 SGDLS and CDR2 YYNGEE. The CDR3 runs to 17 residues. For the CDR3, the DNA is TGTGCCAGCAGACAAATTTACCGGGACAAGGTCTTCACTGAAGCTTTCTTT. Its protein is CASRQIYRDKVFTEAFF.

V usage is TRBV11-2 and J usage is TRBJ2-1, with 8 bases matching TRBD1. The CDR3 runs 13 residues. Looked up from germline, CDR1 is SGHAT and CDR2 is FQNNGV. The V segment lost 3 bases and the J segment 9 bases; nucleotides outside the gene matches: 4. CDR3 residues: CASSLDRAAEQFF. The CDR3 DNA is TGTGCCAGCAGCTTGGACAGGGCGGCTGAGCAGTTCTTC. Based on the CDR3 plus reference TRBV11-2 and TRBJ2-1, the full variable domain is EAGVAQSPRYKIIEKRQSVAFWCNPISGHATLYWYQQILGQGPKLLIQFQNNGVVDDSQLPKDRFSAERLKGVDSTLKIQPAKLEDSAVYLCASSLDRAAEQFFGPGTRLTVL.

This clonotype was seen ten or more times. The CDR3 coding sequence is TGCGCCAGCAGGCTCGGACAGACTGCCTATGACATTCAGTACTTC. It is translated as CASRLGQTAYDIQYF. The chain recombines TRBV5-1 with TRBJ2-4, with D possibly matching TRBD1 (6 bases). Germline assignment: CDR1 SGHRS and CDR2 YFSETQ. The CDR3 is made up of 15 amino acids. The V end was cut by 5 bases, the J end by 8 bases, with 20 bases between.

The gene calls are TRBV6-1 and TRBJ2-3; weak D call: TRBD2 (6 bases). CDR1 and CDR2 from the germline V gene are MNHNS and SASEGT. The V end lost 3 bases, the J end lost 0 bases, and 19 bases lay between the germline ends. The CDR3 contains 18 residues. In DNA, the CDR3 is TGTGCCAGCAGTGAGCGGAGGGGATCCAGACTTAGCACAGATACGCAGTATTTT. Protein product: CASSERRGSRLSTDTQYF.

This clonotype has ten or more counts. The chain recombines TRBV19 with TRBJ1-1; D is unresolved. V dropped 7 bases and J dropped 1 base, with 16 bases sitting between them. CDR3 length: 15 amino acids. Germline V gene lookup returns CDR1 LNHDA and CDR2 SQIVND (reference sequence). The CDR3 nucleotides read TGTGCCAGTATTCGGAACGCGGGTGGGAACACTGAAGCTTTCTTT. Protein: CASIRNAGGNTEAFF.

Ten or more counts support this clonotype. In nucleotides, the CDR3 is TGTGCCTGGAGCGTTATTGGAACAGGGACCACTGAAGCTTTCTTT. This gives the protein CAWSVIGTGTTEAFF. The chain carries TRBV30 and TRBJ1-1; D might be TRBD1 (6 bases). CDR1 is GTSNPN and CDR2 is SVGIG in the germline V gene (reference sequence). This CDR3 has 15 residues. The V gene lost 3 bases and the J gene lost 4 bases, with 18 bases spanning the gap. Combining the CDR3 with reference TRBV30 and TRBJ1-1 gives the whole variable domain SQTIHQWPATLVQPVGSPLSLECTVEGTSNPNLYWYRQAAGRGLQLLFYSVGIGQISSEVPQNLSASRPQDRQFILSSKKLLLSDSGFYLCAWSVIGTGTTEAFFGQGTRLTVV.

This clonotype has just one count. This may stem from a read error, because a much larger clone lies one nucleotide away. The rearrangement uses TRBV11-2 and TRBJ2-5; D remains unclear. CDR3 size: 12 residues. Germline values: CDR1 SGHAT, CDR2 FQNNGV. The CDR3 is CASSLESIDVHF. The CDR3 DNA is TGTGCCAGCAGCTTAGAATCAATTGACGTCCACTTC.

This clonotype was counted at least ten times. CDR3 amino acids: CASSLRTGSLYGLGYTF. The CDR3 region has the DNA TGTGCCAGCAGCTTACGGACAGGGTCCCTCTATGGTCTTGGCTACACCTTC. This rearrangement joins TRBV7-9 to TRBJ1-2; 8 bases align to TRBD1. V trimming: 2 bases; J trimming: 7 bases; junction bases outside the gene matches: 15. Germline V gene lookup returns CDR1 SEHNR and CDR2 FQNEAQ (reference sequence). The CDR3 has 17 residues.

The chain uses TRBV2 and TRBJ1-5; 9 nucleotides match TRBD1. Germline CDR1 reads SNHLY; CDR2 reads FYNNEI. The CDR3 covers 14 residues. V was clipped by 6 bases and J by 7 bases; unmatched bases: 7. This CDR3 reads CASRGGQGRQPQHF. The CDR3 DNA is TGTGCCAGCAGGGGAGGACAGGGGAGACAGCCCCAGCATTTT.

The rearrangement joins TRBV7-2 to TRBJ2-7, with TRBD1 matching 10 bases. The CDR3 length is 14 residues. CDR1 is SGHTA, CDR2 FQGNSA, per germline. J lost 6 bases, V lost 5 bases, and 7 bases had no gene match. CDR3: CASSASGQGFEQYF. The CDR3 DNA reads as TGTGCCAGCAGCGCCTCGGGACAGGGGTTCGAGCAGTACTTC.

The table lists this clonotype with many counts. The chain joins TRBV28 to TRBJ1-1; D remains unclear. Trimming stripped 1 base from V and 2 bases from J, with 2 bases between. The CDR3 sequence is 12 residues long. CDR1 and CDR2 from the germline V gene are MDHEN and SYDVKM. CDR3 protein: CASSLSNTEAFF. The CDR3 DNA is TGTGCCAGCAGTTTATCTAACACTGAAGCTTTCTTT.

This clonotype showed up many times. In DNA form, the CDR3 reads TGTGCCAGCACCCCAGGGGGGGCCCACAATGAGCAGTTCTTC. Translated: CASTPGGAHNEQFF. The chain joins TRBV12-3 or TRBV12-4 to TRBJ2-1; perhaps D is TRBD1 or TRBD2 (7 bases each). The V gene lost 7 bases and the J gene lost 5 bases, with 15 bases spanning the gap. There are 14 residues in the CDR3.

The table lists this clonotype with many counts. The genes are TRBV6-1 and TRBJ1-1, with D uncertain. The CDR3 loop spans 18 amino acids. V was pared by 3 bases and J by 3 bases, with 23 bases between. The germline CDR1 and CDR2 sequences are MNHNS and SASEGT. CDR3 protein: CASSDTSIRRIVYTEAFF. Here the CDR3 DNA reads TGTGCCAGCAGTGATACCTCGATCAGGCGGATCGTCTACACTGAAGCTTTCTTT.

This clonotype was found many times. The chain carries TRBV20-1 and TRBJ2-7; TRBD2 agrees at 11 bases. The CDR3 totals 16 residues. The germline CDR1 and CDR2 sequences are DFQATT and SNEGSKA (reference sequence). The ends lost 6 bases at V and 5 bases at J; junction bases unmatched: 15. The CDR3 is CSATPVAGGPFHEQYF. For the CDR3, the DNA is TGCAGTGCAACCCCCGTAGCGGGAGGGCCTTTCCACGAGCAGTACTTC.

This clonotype has ten or more counts. The rearrangement links TRBV12-3 or TRBV12-4 to TRBJ2-4, with 8 bases matching TRBD1. J was trimmed by 8 bases and V by 6 bases; bases with no gene match: 6. The CDR3 sequence is 13 residues long. CDR3 bases: TGTGCCAGCAGCGCTGGACAGGGATACATTCAGTACTTC. It specifies CASSAGQGYIQYF.

This clonotype has at least ten counts. The chain is built from TRBV2 and TRBJ2-7; 7 nucleotides match TRBD2. V dropped 7 bases and J dropped 2; count of bases not matched to a gene: 11. This CDR3 is built from 15 residues. The germline V gene encodes CDR1 SNHLY and CDR2 FYNNEI. Here the CDR3 reads CASTLGGDVTYEQYF. CDR3 DNA: TGTGCCAGCACCCTGGGGGGGGACGTAACCTACGAGCAGTACTTC. Full variable domain (remainder filled in from reference TRBV2 and TRBJ2-7): EPEVTQTPSHQVTQMGQEVILRCVPISNHLYFYWYRQILGQKVEFLVSFYNNEISEKSEIFDDQFSVERPDGSNFTLKIRSTKLEDSAMYFCASTLGGDVTYEQYFGPGTRLTVT.

The chain employs TRBV6-2 or TRBV6-3 and TRBJ2-1, with 7 bases that match TRBD2. V dropped 2 bases and J dropped 7; count of bases not matched to a gene: 8. The CDR3 runs 15 residues. Germline CDR1 reads MNHEY; CDR2 reads SVGEGT. CDR3 residues: CASSYNPTAGNEQFF. The DNA for the CDR3 is TGTGCCAGCAGTTACAATCCGACAGCGGGGAATGAGCAGTTCTTC.

This clonotype appeared many times. The V gene is TRBV2, the J gene TRBJ2-3; the match to TRBD1 covers 11 bases. The CDR3 sequence is 15 residues long. Germline CDR1 reads SNHLY; CDR2 reads FYNNEI. V was clipped by 6 bases and J by 4 bases; unmatched bases: 6. The CDR3 nucleotides are TGTGCCAGCAGCACCTGGGGACAGGGGGCAGATACGCAGTATTTT. It specifies CASSTWGQGADTQYF.

The table lists this clonotype with many counts. This sequence joins TRBV20-1 and TRBJ2-1; 7 nucleotides line up with TRBD2. Germline CDR1 reads DFQATT; CDR2 reads SNEGSKA (reference sequence). CDR3 length: 14 amino acids. The J segment lost 7 bases and the V segment lost 2 bases, leaving 8 bases of the junction unmatched. For the CDR3, the DNA is TGCAGTGCTAGAAGCCGTTTGCGGGGGAATGAGCAGTTCTTC. This encodes CSARSRLRGNEQFF.